These 21 T cell receptor beta chains were all obtained from the same sample, sequenced in a study of blood T cell repertoires in COVID-19. Only in-frame clones appear in the TCRdb table, and some are missing; sequencing was by immunoSEQ multiplex PCR. This sample carries about 280,000 clones, 80% to 90% of them seen once, and the ten largest clones take 11%. Material for sequencing was peripheral blood. These receptors were collected from a woman between 65 and 79 years old with acute or convalescent COVID-19.

The CDR3 nucleotides are TGTGCCAGCAGCTTTGGGACAGTTCAGCCCCAGCATTTT. It is translated as CASSFGTVQPQHF. The V call is TRBV5-6, the J call TRBJ1-5; 7 nucleotides match TRBD1. With 2 bases clipped from V and 6 bases from J, the junction kept 2 bases outside the gene matches. The CDR3 sequence is 13 residues long. The germline V gene has CDR1 SGHDT and CDR2 YYEEEE.

This clone occurred once. The J gene is TRBJ2-1, the V gene TRBV10-1; 9 nucleotides match TRBD2. There are 13 residues in the CDR3. Germline trimming cut 6 bases from V and 9 bases from J; bases unmatched to any gene: 6. The germline gives CDR1 WNHNN, CDR2 SYGVQD (reference sequence). The CDR3 DNA sequence: TGCGCCAGCAGCGGGACTAGCACGAGTGAGCAGTTCTTC. Its translation is CASSGTSTSEQFF.

V gene TRBV12-3 or TRBV12-4 combines with J gene TRBJ2-3; no clear D gene. The CDR3 extends over 12 amino acids. The germline V and J ends were trimmed by 4 bases and 6 bases, with 8 bases remaining between them. CDR3 amino acids: CASSSPRDTQYF. Here the CDR3 DNA reads TGTGCCAGCAGTTCCCCGAGGGATACGCAGTATTTT.

J is TRBJ1-6 and V is TRBV11-1, with 10 bases matching TRBD1. The length of the CDR3 is 15 residues. The V gene end was trimmed by 5 bases and the J gene end by 9 bases; junction bases not matched to a gene: 7. CDR1 and CDR2 (germline): SGHAT, FQDESV (reference sequence). The CDR3 bases are TGTGCCAGCAGCCCAGCCAGGACAGGGGGTTCACCCCTCCACTTT. Encoded protein: CASSPARTGGSPLHF. Filled out from reference TRBV11-1 and TRBJ1-6, the complete variable domain reads EAEVAQSPRYKITEKSQAVAFWCDPISGHATLYWYRQILGQGPELLVQFQDESVVDDSQLPKDRFSAERLKGVDSTLKIQPAELGDSAMYLCASSPARTGGSPLHFGNGTRLTVT.

J is TRBJ2-5 and V is TRBV5-8; D might be TRBD2 (5 bases). CDR1 SGHTS and CDR2 YDEGEE come from the germline V gene. V was pared by 2 bases and J by 3 bases, with 8 bases between. This CDR3 is 13 amino acids long. The CDR3 DNA sequence: TGTGCCAGCAGCTTTTGGGAGAAAGAGACCCAGTACTTC. Its translation is CASSFWEKETQYF.

The J gene is TRBJ1-2, the V gene TRBV4-1; the D gene is possibly TRBD1 (5 bases). CDR1 MGHRA and CDR2 YSYEKL come from the germline V gene. V lost 4 bases and J 3 bases, leaving 15 bases between the germline ends. The CDR3 spans 15 residues. The CDR3 region is CASSLSPRGDYGYTF. The DNA of the CDR3 is TGCGCCAGCAGCCTTTCGCCACGGGGGGACTATGGCTACACCTTC.

The chain recombines TRBV2 with TRBJ1-1; weak D call: TRBD1 (5 bases). V gave up 5 bases and J gave up 5 bases, with 15 bases separating them. The CDR3 has 14 residues. Per germline, CDR1 SNHLY and CDR2 FYNNEI. CDR3 amino acids: CASSSKGRRTEAFF. The CDR3 nucleotides are TGTGCCAGCAGTAGCAAGGGGCGGCGGACTGAAGCTTTCTTT.

This clone was observed a single time. The chain joins TRBV3-1 (or the pseudogene TRBV3-2) to TRBJ2-2, with TRBD1 as a possible D gene (6 bases). The ends were cut back, 1 base at V and 3 bases at J, with 15 bases in the middle. Looked up from germline, CDR1 is LGHDT and CDR2 is YNNKEL (reference sequence). The CDR3 is 17 amino acids. In DNA form, the CDR3 reads TGTGCCAGCAGCCAAGTACGGACAGTGATTTACACCGGGGAGCTGTTTTTT. This codes for CASSQVRTVIYTGELFF.

The chain employs TRBV18 and TRBJ1-2; 10 nucleotides align to TRBD1. Germline V lookup: CDR1 KGHSH, CDR2 LQKENI. The length of the CDR3 is 16 residues. V lost 3 bases, J lost 4 bases, and 8 bases stayed unmatched. The CDR3, as DNA: TGTGCCAGCTCACCTACCGACAGGGGGCGAGGCTATGGCTACACCTTC. Amino acids: CASSPTDRGRGYGYTF.

V is TRBV7-9 and J is TRBJ2-5, with 9 bases matching TRBD1. J was trimmed by 5 bases and V by 2 bases; bases with no gene match: 9. The CDR3 totals 16 residues. Germline V gene data show CDR1 as SEHNR and CDR2 as FQNEAQ (reference sequence). As DNA, the CDR3 is TGTGCCAGCAGCTTATTTAAGACAGGGGGGGCCGAGACCCAGTACTTC. This translates into CASSLFKTGGAETQYF.

This chain joins TRBV19 and TRBJ2-7; possibly TRBD1 for D (6 bases). Trimming cost V 7 bases and J 6 bases, with 13 bases left between them. Germline lookup yields CDR1 LNHDA and CDR2 SQIVND (reference sequence). The CDR3 spans 12 residues. The CDR3 protein is CASTTGNGEQYF. The CDR3 DNA is TGTGCCAGTACCACAGGGAATGGCGAGCAGTACTTC.

The genes are TRBV27 and TRBJ1-1; D possibly corresponds to TRBD1 (5 bases). Trimming pared 3 bases from V and 5 bases from J, leaving 13 bases between. Germline CDR1 MNHEY, CDR2 SMNVEV (reference sequence). The CDR3 spans 14 residues. The CDR3 here is CASSFTQGLTEAFF. Here the CDR3 DNA reads TGTGCCAGCAGTTTTACCCAGGGTTTGACTGAAGCTTTCTTT.

The chain carries TRBV5-1 and TRBJ2-5, with a tentative D call TRBD2 (5 bases). From germline, CDR1 is SGHRS and CDR2 YFSETQ. Trimming stripped 2 bases from V and 2 bases from J, with 13 bases between. The CDR3 length is 15 residues. The CDR3 nucleotides read TGCGCCAGCAGCTTATCCCGACGGGGACAAGAGACCCAGTACTTC. Its translation: CASSLSRRGQETQYF.

V usage is TRBV19 and J usage is TRBJ1-1; TRBD1 aligns across 8 bases. The CDR3 covers 15 residues. Looked up from germline, CDR1 is LNHDA and CDR2 is SQIVND (reference sequence). Trimming took 6 bases from V and 0 from J; bases not matched to a gene: 6. The CDR3 spells CASRRDRIMNTEAFF. In DNA, the CDR3 is TGTGCCAGTAGGCGGGACAGGATCATGAACACTGAAGCTTTCTTT.

The chain links TRBV12-5 to TRBJ2-2; D might be TRBD1 (5 bases). The CDR3 has 16 residues. Looked up from germline, CDR1 is LGHNT and CDR2 is FRNRAP. V was shortened by 2 bases and J by 1 base, with 11 bases between the two germline ends. The CDR3 spells CASGLPTDKNTGELFF. CDR3 sequence (DNA): TGTGCTAGTGGTTTGCCGACAGATAAGAACACCGGGGAGCTGTTTTTT.

The chain joins TRBV9 to TRBJ2-6; D perhaps matches TRBD1 (5 bases). The CDR3 is 16 amino acids. The V end lost 4 bases, the J end lost 0 bases, and 11 bases lay between the germline ends. CDR1 SGDLS and CDR2 YYNGEE come from the germline V gene. The CDR3 DNA follows: TGTGCCAGCAGCAGAAGGGGTCGCTCTGGGGCCAACGTCCTGACTTTC. It is translated as CASSRRGRSGANVLTF.

This clone has more than one count but fewer than ten. The V and J genes are TRBV5-6 and TRBJ1-5; a possible D gene is TRBD1 (5 bases). This CDR3 comprises 15 residues. Looked up from germline, CDR1 is SGHDT and CDR2 is YYEEEE. V was pared by 1 base and J by 7 bases, with 15 bases between. CDR3 protein: CASSLPGLRGQPQHF. The CDR3 DNA follows: TGTGCCAGCAGCTTGCCAGGGCTAAGGGGCCAGCCCCAGCATTTT.

The chain carries TRBV28 and TRBJ1-1; D remains unclear. Germline-derived CDR1 and CDR2 are MDHEN and SYDVKM. The CDR3 has 13 amino acids. The V end lost 10 bases, the J end lost 4 bases, and 16 bases lay between the germline ends. The CDR3 DNA reads TGTGCCATACGGCCCCTGACTGCCACTGAAGCTTTCTTT. This gives the protein CAIRPLTATEAFF.

This sequence joins TRBV30 and TRBJ1-5, with D unclear. This CDR3 has 13 residues. The V and J ends lost 3 bases and 5 bases respectively, with 11 bases between them. Germline values: CDR1 GTSNPN, CDR2 SVGIG (reference sequence). Written as DNA, the CDR3 is TGTGCCTGGAGCGTCAGAAGTGATCAGCCCCAGCATTTT. Translation gives CAWSVRSDQPQHF.

V is TRBV19 and J is TRBJ1-3, with D uncertain. CDR1 and CDR2 from the germline V gene are LNHDA and SQIVND (reference sequence). This CDR3 has 15 amino acids. The ends were cut back, 3 bases at V and 5 bases at J, with 14 bases in the middle. The CDR3 nucleotides are TGTGCCAGTAGTATGGAGTCGGGAACCAGAAACACCATATATTTT. Its translation is CASSMESGTRNTIYF. The full variable domain, in which reference TRBV19 and TRBJ1-3 provide the parts outside the CDR3, is DGGITQSPKYLFRKEGQNVTLSCEQNLNHDAMYWYRQDPGQGLRLIYYSQIVNDFQKGDIAEGYSVSREKKESFPLTVTSAQKNPTAFYLCASSMESGTRNTIYFGEGSWLTVV.

This clone was found once. The chain carries TRBV6-5 and TRBJ2-7, with 9 bases lining up with TRBD1. The CDR3 is 13 residues long. CDR1 is MNHEY and CDR2 is SVGAGI in the germline V gene. The junction had 4 bases not matched to a gene; V was cut back by 6 bases and J by 4 bases. The DNA for the CDR3 is TGTGCCAGCAGAACAGGGACAGGGTACGAGCAGTACTTC. Amino acid sequence: CASRTGTGYEQYF.